These 7 T cell receptor beta chains were sequenced from one sample in a study of blood T cells in healthy people across ages. Sample-barcoded 5' priming and a J-beta primer mix drove a second PCR of roughly 7 to 11 cycles. A single record per CDR3 protein comes from TCRdb applying MiXCR to the 5' RACE reads. The sample lists approximately 780,000 distinct CDR3 sequences; roughly 25% were seen once. These data were also filed under a second study, of T cells of mothers and their children.

Material for sequencing was blood. The source of these receptors is a boy aged 5 to 17 in good health.

The chain couples TRBV4-1 to TRBJ2-5; D is possibly TRBD1 or TRBD2 (5 bases each). Judging by the DNA end, TRBJ2-7 fits better; the J call may be wrong. Per the germline V gene, CDR1 is MGHRA and CDR2 is YSYEKL. The CDR3 runs 16 residues. The CDR3 nucleotides read TGCGCCAGCAGCCAAGATCTTACTGGGGGTACGGACGAGCAGTACTTC. Translated: CASSQDLTGGTDEQYF.

This sequence joins TRBV6-1 and TRBJ2-1, with D perhaps matching TRBD2 (5 bases). The V gene's germline CDR1 is MNHNS and CDR2 SASEGT. The ends were cut back, 7 bases at V and 0 bases at J, with 16 bases in the middle. CDR3 length: 16 amino acids. CDR3 sequence: CASNPEGGSSYNEQFF. DNA for the CDR3: TGTGCCAGCAACCCCGAGGGTGGCAGCTCCTACAATGAGCAGTTCTTC.

This clonotype has just one count. This sequence joins TRBV12-5 and TRBJ2-3; D may be TRBD1 (6 bases). This CDR3 contains 15 residues. With 4 bases removed from V and 0 bases from J, the gap between germline ends came to 11 bases. Germline values: CDR1 LGHNT, CDR2 FRNRAP. CDR3 sequence reads: CASGSRQVSTDTQYF. As DNA, the CDR3 is TGTGCTAGTGGTTCGAGACAGGTGAGCACAGATACGCAGTATTTT.

The chain carries TRBV6-5 and TRBJ1-1; 8 bases map to TRBD1. The CDR3 consists of 16 residues. Germline assignment: CDR1 MNHEY and CDR2 SVGAGI. Unmatched junction bases numbered 6, after V lost 0 bases and J lost 3 bases. CDR3 nucleotides: TGTGCCAGCAGTTACTCGACAGGGGCGTTTGACACTGAAGCTTTCTTT. It is translated as CASSYSTGAFDTEAFF.

This clonotype was picked up a small number of times. The chain employs TRBV12-3 or TRBV12-4 and TRBJ1-1; the D is unclear. V was trimmed by 7 bases and J by 10 bases, leaving 16 bases between them. This CDR3 has 12 amino acids. The CDR3 region is CASTLARSPAFF. The CDR3 bases are TGTGCCAGCACCCTGGCCCGTTCGCCAGCTTTCTTT.

The table lists this clonotype with a few counts. The chain recombines TRBV3-1 with TRBJ2-5, with TRBD1 matching over 7 bases. CDR1 is LGHDT, CDR2 YNNKEL, per germline (reference sequence). The CDR3 is 15 amino acids. V lost 3 bases and J lost 5; bases outside the gene matches: 9. The CDR3 here is CASSQNSGGWETQYF. In DNA, the CDR3 is TGTGCCAGCAGCCAGAATTCAGGGGGTTGGGAGACCCAGTACTTC.

The gene calls are TRBV6-5 and TRBJ2-7, with D maybe TRBD1 (7 bases). The V gene's germline CDR1 is MNHEY and CDR2 SVGAGI. The length of the CDR3 is 14 residues. Deletions cut 4 bases from V and 6 bases from J, with 16 bases between. CDR3 in DNA: TGTGCCAGCAGTTCTGGGCAGGGGGAGGCCGAGCAGTACTTC. As protein: CASSSGQGEAEQYF.